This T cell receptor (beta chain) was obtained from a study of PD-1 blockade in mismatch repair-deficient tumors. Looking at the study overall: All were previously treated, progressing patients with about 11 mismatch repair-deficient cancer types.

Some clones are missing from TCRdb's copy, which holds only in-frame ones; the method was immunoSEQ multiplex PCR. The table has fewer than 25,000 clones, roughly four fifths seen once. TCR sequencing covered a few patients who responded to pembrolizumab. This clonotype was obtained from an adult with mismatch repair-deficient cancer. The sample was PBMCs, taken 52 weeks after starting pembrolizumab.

CDR3 loop: CASSVDRANTGELFF. The CDR3 nucleotides read TGTGCCAGCAGCGTGGACAGGGCAAACACCGGGGAGCTGTTTTTT. The chain is built from TRBV9 and TRBJ2-2; 8 positions agree with TRBD1. The CDR3 is 15 residues long. Germline V gives CDR1 SGDLS, CDR2 YYNGEE. J was trimmed by 2 bases and V by 2 bases; bases with no gene match: 2.